The subject of this entry is one T cell receptor (beta chain). The data stem from a study of blood T cell repertoires in COVID-19. The CDR3 runs 14 residues. Germline V gene lookup returns CDR1 LNHDA and CDR2 SQIVND (reference sequence). Trimming took 6 bases from V and 6 from J; bases not matched to a gene: 8. Under the authors' procedure: Nucleated cell number was recorded as an estimate derived from reference gene primer amplification. Measured with immunoSEQ multiplex PCR; TCRdb has only the in-frame clones, and not every one. V, J and clone size were drawn from that table, and D and trimming were deduced from the DNA. The sample lists 300,000 or so clones, around 87% occurring once.

The sequence was collected from a middle-aged man with active or convalescent COVID-19. The sample comprised peripheral blood. J is TRBJ2-1 and V is TRBV19, with 7 bases matching TRBD1. CDR3 amino acids: CASRQSGQVNEQFF. The CDR3, as DNA: TGTGCCAGTAGGCAGAGCGGACAGGTCAATGAGCAGTTCTTC.